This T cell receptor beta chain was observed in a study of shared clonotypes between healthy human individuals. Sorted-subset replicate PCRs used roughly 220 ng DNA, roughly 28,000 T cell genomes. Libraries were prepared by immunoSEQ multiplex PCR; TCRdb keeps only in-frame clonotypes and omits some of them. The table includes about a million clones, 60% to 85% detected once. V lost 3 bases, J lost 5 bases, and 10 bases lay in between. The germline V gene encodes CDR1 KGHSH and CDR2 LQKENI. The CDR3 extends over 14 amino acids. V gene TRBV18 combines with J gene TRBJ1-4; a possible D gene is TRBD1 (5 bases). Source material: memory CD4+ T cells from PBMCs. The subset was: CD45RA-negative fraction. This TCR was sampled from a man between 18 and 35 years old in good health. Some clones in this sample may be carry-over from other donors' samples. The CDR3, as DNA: TGTGCCAGCTCACCCGACAGAGTCAATGAAAAACTGTTTTTT. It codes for CASSPDRVNEKLFF. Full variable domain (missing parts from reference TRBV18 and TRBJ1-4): NAGVMQNPRHLVRRRGQEARLRCSPMKGHSHVYWYRQLPEEGLKFMVYLQKENIIDESGMPKERFSAEFPKEGPSILRIQQVVRGDSAAYFCASSPDRVNEKLFFGSGTQLSVL.